Here is one TCR beta chain with its context. Its antigen is unidentified. The CD4+ fraction was divided into a CD45RA+ naive subset and a CD45RA-negative memory subset. This specimen belongs to a study of shared clonotypes between healthy human individuals. Points from the study as a whole: The represented genetic and exposure-history diversity was limited by the small number of donors.

V dropped 6 bases and J dropped 4 bases, with 15 bases sitting between them. CDR1 is MDHEN, CDR2 SYDVKM, per germline. There are 15 residues in the CDR3. Sequencing used immunoSEQ multiplex PCR; TCRdb keeps in-frame clones, though not all of them. Of about a million clones detected, roughly 77% appear once; the ten largest clones hold about 0.89%. V is TRBV28 and J is TRBJ2-2; a possible D gene is TRBD2 (6 bases). The sequenced sample consisted of memory CD4+ T cells from PBMCs. As for subset: CD45RA-negative fraction. This clonotype was sampled from a man aged 18 to 35 in good health. Some clones in this sample may be carry-over from other donors' samples. The CDR3 protein is CASRGRDKGTGELFF. Here the CDR3 DNA reads TGTGCCAGCAGGGGGCGGGATAAGGGCACCGGGGAGCTGTTTTTT. Drawing the rest from reference TRBV28 and TRBJ2-2, the complete variable domain is DVKVTQSSRYLVKRTGEKVFLECVQDMDHENMFWYRQDPGLGLRLIYFSYDVKMKEKGDIPEGYSVSREKKERFSLILESASTNQTSMYLCASRGRDKGTGELFFGEGSRLTVL.